The 9 T cell receptor beta chains presented below share a single source sample, sequenced in a study of shared clonotypes between healthy human individuals. The method was immunoSEQ multiplex PCR; TCRdb's version includes in-frame clones alone and lacks a portion of them. The sample has 400,000 to 600,000 clones, almost 80% seen once. Specimen: PBMCs. Every receptor here comes from a woman between 40 and 50 years old in good health. Some clones in this sample may be carry-over from other donors' samples.

V usage is TRBV5-6 and J usage is TRBJ2-7, with TRBD1 matching 10 bases. Germline CDR1 is SGHDT and CDR2 is YYEEEE. Unmatched junction bases numbered 10, after V lost 3 bases and J lost 4 bases. CDR3 length equals 16 residues. Written as DNA, the CDR3 is TGTGCCAGCAGCTCCACAAACCGGGACAGGGGATACGAGCAGTACTTC. Translation gives CASSSTNRDRGYEQYF.

The chain is built from TRBV29-1 and TRBJ2-2, with 7 bases that match TRBD2. V dropped 0 bases and J dropped 0; count of bases not matched to a gene: 4. The V gene's germline CDR1 is SQVTM and CDR2 ANQGSEA. The CDR3 is made up of 16 amino acids. The CDR3 nucleotides are TGCAGCGTTGAAGACGCTAGCGGAGCGAACACCGGGGAGCTGTTTTTT. Translating gives CSVEDASGANTGELFF.

The chain uses TRBV23-1 and TRBJ1-5, with D hard to call. TRBV23-1 is recorded as an ORF, its role being uncertain. Trimming shortened V by 0 bases and J by 0 bases, and 9 bases separated the two germline ends. This CDR3 spans 16 amino acids. The CDR3 nucleotides read TGCGCCAGCAGTCAATCGTGCTACTATAGCAATCAGCCCCAGCATTTT. Translating gives CASSQSCYYSNQPQHF.

The chain uses TRBV6-5 and TRBJ2-7; 8 bases agree with TRBD2. CDR1 is MNHEY, CDR2 SVGAGI, per germline. CDR3 length equals 15 residues. Trimming removed 3 bases from V and 4 bases from J; junction bases left unmatched: 8. The CDR3 spells CASSYRGGAFYEQYF. CDR3 sequence (DNA): TGTGCCAGCAGTTATCGGGGGGGGGCATTTTACGAGCAGTACTTC.

The rearrangement joins TRBV14 to TRBJ2-7; TRBD2 matches 14 bases. The CDR3 consists of 16 residues. The junction had 7 bases not matched to a gene; V was cut back by 0 bases and J by 9 bases. Germline CDR1 and CDR2: SGHDN and FVKESK. In nucleotides, the CDR3 is TGTGCCAGCAGCCAAGAAGGGGGACTAGCGGGAGTTGGGCAGTACTTC. Its protein is CASSQEGGLAGVGQYF.

The V and J genes are TRBV10-1 and TRBJ2-2; D may be TRBD1 (6 bases). The V end was cut by 7 bases, the J end by 3 bases, with 6 bases between. CDR3 length: 12 residues. Per the germline V gene, CDR1 is WNHNN and CDR2 is SYGVQD (reference sequence). The CDR3 here is CASKGDTGELFF. In DNA form, the CDR3 reads TGCGCCAGCAAGGGGGACACCGGGGAGCTGTTTTTT.

This sequence joins TRBV28 and TRBJ2-7; 7 bases map to TRBD2. With V trimmed by 6 bases and J by 0 bases, 11 bases remained unmatched. This CDR3 is 16 amino acids long. The germline V gene encodes CDR1 MDHEN and CDR2 SYDVKM. The CDR3 loop reads CASSPDGRGDSYEQYF. Written as DNA, the CDR3 is TGTGCCAGCAGCCCCGATGGCCGGGGGGACTCCTACGAGCAGTACTTC.

The chain recombines TRBV15 with TRBJ1-1; a possible D gene is TRBD1 (5 bases). Deletions cut 5 bases from V and 8 bases from J, with 18 bases between. Germline V gene data show CDR1 as LNHNV and CDR2 as YYDKDF (reference sequence). The length of the CDR3 is 14 residues. CDR3 loop: CATSGETVPPEAFF. The CDR3 DNA follows: TGTGCCACCAGCGGGGAGACAGTGCCCCCCGAAGCTTTCTTT.

This chain links TRBV5-1 with TRBJ2-5, with 7 bases identical to TRBD2. The CDR3 is 15 amino acids. V shed 0 bases, J shed 3 bases, and the junction held 5 bases outside the gene matches. The germline gives CDR1 SGHRS, CDR2 YFSETQ. The CDR3, as DNA: TGCGCCAGCAGCTTGGCGCCTAGCGGCAAAGAGACCCAGTACTTC. As protein: CASSLAPSGKETQYF.